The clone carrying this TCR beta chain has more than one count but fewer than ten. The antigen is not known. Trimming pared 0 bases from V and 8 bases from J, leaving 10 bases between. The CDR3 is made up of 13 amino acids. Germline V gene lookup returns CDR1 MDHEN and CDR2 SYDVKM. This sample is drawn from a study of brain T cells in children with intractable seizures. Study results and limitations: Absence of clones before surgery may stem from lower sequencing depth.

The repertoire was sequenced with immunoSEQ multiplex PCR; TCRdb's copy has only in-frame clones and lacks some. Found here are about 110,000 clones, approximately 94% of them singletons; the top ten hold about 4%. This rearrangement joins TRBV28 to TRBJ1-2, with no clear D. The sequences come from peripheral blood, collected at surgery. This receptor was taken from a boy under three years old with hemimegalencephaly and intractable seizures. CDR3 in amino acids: CASSLWQVGGYTF. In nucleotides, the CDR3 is TGTGCCAGCAGTTTATGGCAGGTCGGGGGCTACACCTTC.